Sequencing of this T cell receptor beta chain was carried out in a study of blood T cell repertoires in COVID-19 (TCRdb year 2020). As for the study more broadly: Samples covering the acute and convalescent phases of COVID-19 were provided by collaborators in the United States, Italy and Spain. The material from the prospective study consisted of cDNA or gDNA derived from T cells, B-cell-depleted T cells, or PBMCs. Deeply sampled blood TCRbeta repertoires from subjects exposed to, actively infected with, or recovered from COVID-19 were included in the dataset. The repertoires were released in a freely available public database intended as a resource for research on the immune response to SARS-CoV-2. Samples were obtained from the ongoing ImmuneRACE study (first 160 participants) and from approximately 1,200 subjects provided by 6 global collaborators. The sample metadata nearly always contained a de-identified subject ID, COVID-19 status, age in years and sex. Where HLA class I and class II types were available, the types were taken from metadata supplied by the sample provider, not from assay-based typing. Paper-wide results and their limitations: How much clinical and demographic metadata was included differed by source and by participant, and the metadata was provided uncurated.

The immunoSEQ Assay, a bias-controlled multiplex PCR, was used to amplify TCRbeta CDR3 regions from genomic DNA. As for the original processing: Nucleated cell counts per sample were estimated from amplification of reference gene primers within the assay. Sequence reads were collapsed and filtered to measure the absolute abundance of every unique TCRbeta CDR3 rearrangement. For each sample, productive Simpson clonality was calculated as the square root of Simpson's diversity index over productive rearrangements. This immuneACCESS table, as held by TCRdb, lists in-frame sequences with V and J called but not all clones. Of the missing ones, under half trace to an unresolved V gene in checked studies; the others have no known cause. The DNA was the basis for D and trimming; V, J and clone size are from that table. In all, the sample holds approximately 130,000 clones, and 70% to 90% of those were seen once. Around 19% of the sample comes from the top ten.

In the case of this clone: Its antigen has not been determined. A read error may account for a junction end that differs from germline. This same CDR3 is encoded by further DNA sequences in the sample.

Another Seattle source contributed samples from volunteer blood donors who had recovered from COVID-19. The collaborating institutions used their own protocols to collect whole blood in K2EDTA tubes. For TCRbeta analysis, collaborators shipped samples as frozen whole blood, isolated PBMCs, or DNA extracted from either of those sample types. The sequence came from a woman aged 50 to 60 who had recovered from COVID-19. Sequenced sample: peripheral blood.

The nucleotide sequence reads as follows: TGTGCCAGCTCCCCACAGGGGTCTGGAAACACCATATATTTT. Its amino acids are CASSPQGSGNTIYF. This chain is built from TRBV18 and TRBJ1-3; TRBD1 matches 7 bases in the middle. CDR1 and CDR2 (KGHSH, LQKENI) derive from the germline V gene. From cysteine to phenylalanine, the CDR3 is 14 amino acids long. The entry retains the CDR3 DNA only, 42 bases that are in frame from base 1.